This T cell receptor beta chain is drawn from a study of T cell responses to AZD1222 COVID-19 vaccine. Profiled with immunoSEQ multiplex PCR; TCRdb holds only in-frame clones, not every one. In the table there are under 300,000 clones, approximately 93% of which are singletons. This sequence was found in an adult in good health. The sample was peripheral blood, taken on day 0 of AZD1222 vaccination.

The CDR3 bases are TGTGCCAGCAGCGACCAACTAGCTCAGAAAAGTGAAAAACTGTTTTTT. Residues: CASSDQLAQKSEKLFF. The chain is built from TRBV2 and TRBJ1-4, with unresolved D. Trimming cost V 6 bases and J 7 bases, with 21 bases left between them. Germline V CDR1 and CDR2: SNHLY, FYNNEI. The CDR3 is 16 residues long.